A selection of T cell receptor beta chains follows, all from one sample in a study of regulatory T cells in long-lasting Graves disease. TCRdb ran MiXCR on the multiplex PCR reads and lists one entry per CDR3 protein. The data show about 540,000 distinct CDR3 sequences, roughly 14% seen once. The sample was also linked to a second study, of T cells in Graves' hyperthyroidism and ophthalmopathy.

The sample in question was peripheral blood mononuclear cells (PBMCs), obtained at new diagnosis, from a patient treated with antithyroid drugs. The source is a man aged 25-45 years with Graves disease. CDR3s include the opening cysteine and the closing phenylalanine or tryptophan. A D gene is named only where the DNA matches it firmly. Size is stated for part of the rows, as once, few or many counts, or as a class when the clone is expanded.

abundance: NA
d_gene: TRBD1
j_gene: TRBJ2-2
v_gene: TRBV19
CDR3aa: CASEGQGNTGELFF
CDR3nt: TGTGCCAGTGAAGGACAGGGTAACACCGGGGAGCTGTTTTTT

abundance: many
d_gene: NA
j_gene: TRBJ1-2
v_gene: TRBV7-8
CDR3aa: CASSLLTGGYGYTF
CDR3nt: TGTGCCAGCAGCTTATTAACAGGAGGATATGGCTACACCTTC

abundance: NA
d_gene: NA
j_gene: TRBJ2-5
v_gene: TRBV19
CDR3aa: CASSPGRQAQETQYF
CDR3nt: TGTGCCAGTAGCCCGGGACGACAGGCACAAGAGACCCAGTACTTC

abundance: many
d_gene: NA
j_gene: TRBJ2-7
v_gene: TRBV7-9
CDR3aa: CASSLGDAGLYEQYF
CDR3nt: TGTGCCAGCAGCTTAGGAGACGCCGGCCTCTACGAGCAGTACTTC

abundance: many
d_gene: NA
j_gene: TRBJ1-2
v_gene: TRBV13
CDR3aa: CASLYSGISHYGYTF
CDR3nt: TGTGCCAGCCTCTACTCAGGGATCTCTCACTATGGCTACACCTTC

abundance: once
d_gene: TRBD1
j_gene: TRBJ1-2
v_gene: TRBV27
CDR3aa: CASSQRGQGSFDYGYTF
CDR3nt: TGTGCCAGCAGCCAACGGGGACAGGGTTCTTTCGACTATGGCTACACCTTC

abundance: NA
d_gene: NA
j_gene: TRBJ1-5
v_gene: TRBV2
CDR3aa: CASRIDSNQPQHF
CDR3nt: TGTGCCAGCAGAATTGATAGCAATCAGCCCCAGCATTTT

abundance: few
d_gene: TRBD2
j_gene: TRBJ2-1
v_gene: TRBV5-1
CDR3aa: CASIPTSGKFDEQFF
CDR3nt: TGCGCCAGCATCCCGACTAGCGGGAAATTCGATGAGCAGTTCTTC

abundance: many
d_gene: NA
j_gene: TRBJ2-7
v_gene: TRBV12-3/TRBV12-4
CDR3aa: CASSLGALGGRSYEQYF
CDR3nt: TGTGCCAGCAGTTTAGGGGCCCTGGGGGGCCGCTCCTACGAGCAGTACTTC

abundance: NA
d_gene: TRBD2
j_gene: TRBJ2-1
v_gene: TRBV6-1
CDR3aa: CASSPKRSGRGNEQFF
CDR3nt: TGTGCCAGCAGCCCCAAAAGGAGCGGGAGGGGTAATGAGCAGTTCTTC

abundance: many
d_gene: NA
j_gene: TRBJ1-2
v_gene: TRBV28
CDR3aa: CASRPQTPYGYTF
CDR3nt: TGTGCCAGCAGGCCCCAAACTCCCTATGGCTACACCTTC

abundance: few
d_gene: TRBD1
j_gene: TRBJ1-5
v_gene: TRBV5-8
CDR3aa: CASSSGQTPRSNQPQHF
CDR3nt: TGTGCCAGCAGCTCGGGACAGACCCCTAGGAGCAATCAGCCCCAGCATTTT

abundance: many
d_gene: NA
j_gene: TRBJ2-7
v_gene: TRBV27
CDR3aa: CASSPLNGIPSLYEQYF
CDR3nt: TGTGCCAGCAGTCCCCTCAACGGGATCCCAAGCTTGTACGAGCAGTACTTC

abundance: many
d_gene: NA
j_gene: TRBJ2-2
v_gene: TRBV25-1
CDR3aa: CASSDHARATGELFF
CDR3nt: TGTGCCAGCAGCGATCATGCAAGGGCCACCGGGGAGCTGTTTTTT

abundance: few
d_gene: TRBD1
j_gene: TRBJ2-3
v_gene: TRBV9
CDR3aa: CASRDDRGGTDTQYF
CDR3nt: TGTGCCAGCAGGGATGACAGGGGAGGCACAGATACGCAGTATTTT

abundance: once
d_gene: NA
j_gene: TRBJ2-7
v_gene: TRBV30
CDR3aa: CAWSADRGLAGVPYEQYF
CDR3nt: TGTGCCTGGAGTGCGGACAGGGGGCTAGCGGGAGTCCCCTACGAGCAGTACTTC

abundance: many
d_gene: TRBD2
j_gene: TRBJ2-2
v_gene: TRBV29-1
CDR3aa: CSVPGGGRVTGELFF
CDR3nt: TGCAGCGTTCCTGGTGGCGGGAGGGTCACCGGGGAGCTGTTTTTT

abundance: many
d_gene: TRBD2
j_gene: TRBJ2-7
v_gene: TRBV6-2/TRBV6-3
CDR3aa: CASSGAGTSGSYEQYF
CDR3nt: TGTGCCAGCAGTGGCGCCGGGACTAGCGGGAGCTACGAGCAGTACTTC

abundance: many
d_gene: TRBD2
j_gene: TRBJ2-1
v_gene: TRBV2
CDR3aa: CASRSSGRANEQFF
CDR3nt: TGTGCCAGCAGATCTAGCGGAAGGGCCAATGAGCAGTTCTTC

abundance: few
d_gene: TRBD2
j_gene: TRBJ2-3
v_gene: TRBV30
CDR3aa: CAWTGRASGFSTDTQYF
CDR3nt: TGTGCCTGGACCGGAAGGGCTAGCGGGTTCTCCACAGATACGCAGTATTTT

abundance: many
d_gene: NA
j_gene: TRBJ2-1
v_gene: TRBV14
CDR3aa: CASSQLPGHNEQFF
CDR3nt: TGTGCCAGCAGCCAATTACCGGGGCACAATGAGCAGTTCTTC

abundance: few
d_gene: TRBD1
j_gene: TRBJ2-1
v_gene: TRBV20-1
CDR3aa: CSARGQASYNEQFF
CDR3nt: TGCAGTGCTAGGGGACAGGCATCCTACAATGAGCAGTTCTTC

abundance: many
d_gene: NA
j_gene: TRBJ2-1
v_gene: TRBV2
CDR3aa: CASRTTPTYNEQFF
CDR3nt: TGTGCCAGCAGGACAACGCCTACCTACAATGAGCAGTTCTTC

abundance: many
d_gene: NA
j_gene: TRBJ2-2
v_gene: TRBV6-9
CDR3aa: CASSFQGIANTGELFF
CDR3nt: TGTGCCAGCAGTTTTCAGGGTATCGCGAACACCGGGGAGCTGTTTTTT

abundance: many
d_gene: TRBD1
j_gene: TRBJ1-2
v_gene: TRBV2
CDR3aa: CASSGTGVYYGYTF
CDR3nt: TGTGCCAGCAGTGGGACAGGGGTATACTATGGCTACACCTTC

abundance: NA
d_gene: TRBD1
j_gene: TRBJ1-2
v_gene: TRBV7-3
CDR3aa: CASSLNGGQGNGYTF
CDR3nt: TGTGCCAGCAGCTTAAACGGGGGACAGGGGAATGGCTACACCTTC

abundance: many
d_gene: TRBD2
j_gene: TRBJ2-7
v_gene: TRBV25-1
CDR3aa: CASSPPSGSGRPYEQYF
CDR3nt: TGTGCCAGCAGTCCTCCCTCGGGTAGCGGGAGGCCCTACGAGCAGTACTTC

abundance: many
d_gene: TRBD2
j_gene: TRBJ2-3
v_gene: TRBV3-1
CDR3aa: CASSPDRGRALLGTQYF
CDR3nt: TGTGCCAGCAGCCCTGACCGAGGGAGGGCCCTCCTGGGTACGCAGTATTTT

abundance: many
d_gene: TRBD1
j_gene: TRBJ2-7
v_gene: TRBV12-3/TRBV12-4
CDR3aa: CASSFGTGLYEQYF
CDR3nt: TGTGCCAGCAGTTTTGGGACAGGGTTGTACGAGCAGTACTTC

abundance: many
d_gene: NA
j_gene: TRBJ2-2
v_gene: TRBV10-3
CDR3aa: CAISAQQNTGELFF
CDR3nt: TGTGCCATCAGCGCCCAGCAGAACACCGGGGAGCTGTTTTTT

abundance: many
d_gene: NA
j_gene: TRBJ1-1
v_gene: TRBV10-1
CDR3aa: CASSDGGEDTEAFF
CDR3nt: TGCGCCAGCAGTGACGGGGGAGAGGACACTGAAGCTTTCTTT

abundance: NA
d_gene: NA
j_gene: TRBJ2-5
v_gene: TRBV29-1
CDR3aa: CSVLQGPQETQYF
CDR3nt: TGCAGCGTTCTGCAGGGTCCCCAAGAGACCCAGTACTTC

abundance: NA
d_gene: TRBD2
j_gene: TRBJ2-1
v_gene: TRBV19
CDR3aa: CASSIGRGLAGGSSYNEQFF
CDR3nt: TGTGCCAGTAGTATAGGTAGGGGACTAGCGGGAGGCAGCTCCTACAATGAGCAGTTCTTC

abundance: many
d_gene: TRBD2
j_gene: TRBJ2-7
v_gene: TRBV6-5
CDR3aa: CASSYPTGGGDEQYF
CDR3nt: TGTGCCAGCAGTTACCCCACGGGAGGCGGCGACGAGCAGTACTTC

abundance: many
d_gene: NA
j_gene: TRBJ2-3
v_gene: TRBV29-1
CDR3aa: CSVEEDTQYF
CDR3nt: TGCAGCGTTGAAGAAGATACGCAGTATTTT

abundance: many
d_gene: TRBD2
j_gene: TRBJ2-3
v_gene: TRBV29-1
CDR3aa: CSVSLALSTDTQYF
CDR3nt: TGCAGCGTGTCACTAGCGCTCAGCACAGATACGCAGTATTTT

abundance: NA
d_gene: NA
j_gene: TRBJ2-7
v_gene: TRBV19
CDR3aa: CASSMATSWEEQYF
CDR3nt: TGTGCCAGTAGTATGGCGACCTCTTGGGAGGAGCAGTACTTC

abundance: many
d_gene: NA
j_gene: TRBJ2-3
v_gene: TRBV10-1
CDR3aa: CASSGLGTDTQYF
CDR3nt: TGCGCCAGCAGCGGCTTGGGCACAGATACGCAGTATTTT

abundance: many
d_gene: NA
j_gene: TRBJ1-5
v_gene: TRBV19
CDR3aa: CASSMRPLTNQPQHF
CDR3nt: TGTGCCAGTAGTATGAGACCGCTAACAAATCAGCCCCAGCATTTT

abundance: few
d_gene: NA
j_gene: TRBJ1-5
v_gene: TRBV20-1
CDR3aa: CSARRDGGYNQPQHF
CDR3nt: TGCAGTGCTAGACGGGACGGAGGATACAATCAGCCCCAGCATTTT

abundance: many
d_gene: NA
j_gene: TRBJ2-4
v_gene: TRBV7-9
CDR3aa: CASSLGERIQYF
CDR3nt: TGTGCCAGCAGCTTAGGGGAGAGAATTCAGTACTTC

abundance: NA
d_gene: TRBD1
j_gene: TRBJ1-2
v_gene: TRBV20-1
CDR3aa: CSAYRDRISYGYTF
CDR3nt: TGCAGTGCTTACCGGGACAGGATTAGCTATGGCTACACCTTC

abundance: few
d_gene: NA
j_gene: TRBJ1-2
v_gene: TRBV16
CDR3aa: CASSQYLLGEPMLNYGYTF
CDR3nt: TGTGCCAGCAGCCAATATCTTCTGGGGGAACCAATGCTCAACTATGGCTACACCTTC

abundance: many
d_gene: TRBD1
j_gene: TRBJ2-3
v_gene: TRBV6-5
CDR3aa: CASSYRPPTGSTDTQYF
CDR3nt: TGTGCCAGCAGTTACCGCCCCCCGACAGGGAGCACAGATACGCAGTATTTT

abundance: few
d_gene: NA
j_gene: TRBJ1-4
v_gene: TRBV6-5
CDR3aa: CASSLTGRPEKLFF
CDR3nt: TGTGCCAGCAGTTTAACCGGGCGGCCCGAAAAACTGTTTTTT

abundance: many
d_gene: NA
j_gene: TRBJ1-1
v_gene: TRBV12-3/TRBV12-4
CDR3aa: CASTAGTGNTEAFF
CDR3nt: TGTGCCAGCACCGCCGGGACGGGGAACACTGAAGCTTTCTTT